Presented here are 4 T cell receptor beta chains from one specimen sequenced in a study of blood T cells in healthy people across ages. Using a J-beta primer mix together with a sample-barcoded 5' primer, a second PCR was run for roughly 6 to 11 cycles. TCRdb re-analysed the 5' RACE reads in MiXCR, keeping a single row per CDR3 protein. The sample has a few hundred thousand distinct CDR3 sequences; approximately 25% are singletons. The sample consisted of blood. The receptors shown here come from a woman in her seventies in good health.

The chain recombines TRBV7-8 with TRBJ1-4, with D perhaps matching TRBD1 (5 bases). Between the trimmed V and J ends, which lost 5 bases and 7 bases, there was a span of 14 bases. This CDR3 is built from 14 residues. Germline loops: CDR1 SGHVS, CDR2 FQNEAQ. This chain's CDR3 is CASSPTGYGEKLFF. The CDR3 nucleotides read TGTGCCAGCAGCCCAACAGGATACGGTGAAAAACTGTTTTTT.

The genes are TRBV6-5 and TRBJ2-5; TRBD1 agrees at 9 bases. Trimming at V came to 6 bases and at J to 9 bases, leaving 14 bases not matched to a gene. The germline CDR1 and CDR2 sequences are MNHEY and SVGAGI. The length of the CDR3 is 15 residues. Written as DNA, the CDR3 is TGTGCCAGCAGCCTAAGGACAGGGGCCAAGGGGGCCCAGTACTTC. It specifies CASSLRTGAKGAQYF.

This clonotype was found a few times. The chain joins TRBV7-8 to TRBJ2-1; 12 bases agree with TRBD2. This CDR3 spans 17 amino acids. CDR1 and CDR2 from the germline V gene are SGHVS and FQNEAQ. V was clipped by 4 bases and J by 3 bases; unmatched bases: 7. In DNA form, the CDR3 reads TGTGCCAGCAGCTCCCCTAGCGGGGGGGCTCTCTACAATGAGCAGTTCTTC. Its translation: CASSSPSGGALYNEQFF.

As for this clonotype: At one end, the junction sequence differs from germline, possibly due to a read error. The V and J genes are TRBV5-1 and TRBJ2-7; D is perhaps TRBD2 (5 bases). The CDR3 is 14 amino acids. Germline V gives CDR1 SGHRS, CDR2 YFSETQ. The CDR3 here is CAGSPDLISYEQYF. The CDR3 DNA is TGCGCCGGCAGCCCGGACTTGATCTCCTACGAGCAGTACTTC.